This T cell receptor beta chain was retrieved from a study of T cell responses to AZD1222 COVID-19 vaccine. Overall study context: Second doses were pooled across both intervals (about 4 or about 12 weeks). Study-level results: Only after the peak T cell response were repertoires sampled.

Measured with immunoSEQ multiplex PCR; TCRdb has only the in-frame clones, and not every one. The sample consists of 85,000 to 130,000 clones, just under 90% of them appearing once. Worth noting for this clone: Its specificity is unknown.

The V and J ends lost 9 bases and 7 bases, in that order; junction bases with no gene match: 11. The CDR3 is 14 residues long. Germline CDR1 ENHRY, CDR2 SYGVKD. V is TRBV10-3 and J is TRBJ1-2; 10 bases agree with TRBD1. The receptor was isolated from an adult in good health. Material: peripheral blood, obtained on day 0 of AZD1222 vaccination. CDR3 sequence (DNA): TGTGCCATTCGGGGGGACAGGGGCACTGGTGGCTACACCTTC. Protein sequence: CAIRGDRGTGGYTF.